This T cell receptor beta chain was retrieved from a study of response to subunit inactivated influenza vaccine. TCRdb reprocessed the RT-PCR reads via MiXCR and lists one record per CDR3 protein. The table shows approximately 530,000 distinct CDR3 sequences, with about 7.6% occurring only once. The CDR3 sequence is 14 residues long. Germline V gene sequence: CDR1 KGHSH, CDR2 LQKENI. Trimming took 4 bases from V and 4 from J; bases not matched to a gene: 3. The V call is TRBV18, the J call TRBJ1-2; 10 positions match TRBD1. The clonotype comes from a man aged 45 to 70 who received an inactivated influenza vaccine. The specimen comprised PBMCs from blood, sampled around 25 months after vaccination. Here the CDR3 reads CASSQDRGAYGYTF. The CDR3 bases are TGTGCCAGCTCACAGGACAGGGGGGCCTATGGCTACACCTTC.